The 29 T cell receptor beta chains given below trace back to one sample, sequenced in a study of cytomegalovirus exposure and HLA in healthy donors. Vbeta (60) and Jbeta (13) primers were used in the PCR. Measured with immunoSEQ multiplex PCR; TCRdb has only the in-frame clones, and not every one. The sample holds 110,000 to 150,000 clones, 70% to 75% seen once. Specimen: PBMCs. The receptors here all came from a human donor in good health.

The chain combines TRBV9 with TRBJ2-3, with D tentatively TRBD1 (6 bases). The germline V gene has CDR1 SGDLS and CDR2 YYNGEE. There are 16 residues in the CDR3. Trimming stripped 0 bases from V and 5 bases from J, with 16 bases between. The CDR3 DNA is TGTGCCAGCAGCGTAGATCTTAGGGGGTCGGGAGATACGCAGTATTTT. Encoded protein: CASSVDLRGSGDTQYF.

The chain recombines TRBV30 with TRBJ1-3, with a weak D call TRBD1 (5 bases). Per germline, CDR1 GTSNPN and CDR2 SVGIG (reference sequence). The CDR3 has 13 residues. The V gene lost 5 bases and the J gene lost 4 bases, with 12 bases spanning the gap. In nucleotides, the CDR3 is TGTGCCTGGGGAACAGGAACCGGAAACACCATATATTTT. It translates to CAWGTGTGNTIYF.

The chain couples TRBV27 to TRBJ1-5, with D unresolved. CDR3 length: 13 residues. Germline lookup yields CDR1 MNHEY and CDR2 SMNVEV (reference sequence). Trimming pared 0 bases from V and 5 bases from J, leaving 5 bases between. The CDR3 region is CASSLSSDQPQHF. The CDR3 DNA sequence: TGTGCCAGCAGTTTATCCTCTGATCAGCCCCAGCATTTT.

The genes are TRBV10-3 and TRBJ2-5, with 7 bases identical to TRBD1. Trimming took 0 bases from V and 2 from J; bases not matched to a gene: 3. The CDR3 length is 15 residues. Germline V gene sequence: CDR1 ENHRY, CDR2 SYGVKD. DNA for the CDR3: TGTGCCATCAGTGAGTCCAGGGGGTTACAAGAGACCCAGTACTTC. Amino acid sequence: CAISESRGLQETQYF.

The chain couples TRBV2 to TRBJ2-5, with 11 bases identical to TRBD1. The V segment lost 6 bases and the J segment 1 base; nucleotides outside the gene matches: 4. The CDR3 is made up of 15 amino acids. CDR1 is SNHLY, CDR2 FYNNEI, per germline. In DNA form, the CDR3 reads TGTGCCAGCAGCCCCGGGACAGGGGGCCAAGAGACCCAGTACTTC. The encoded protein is CASSPGTGGQETQYF. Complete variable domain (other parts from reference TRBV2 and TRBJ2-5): EPEVTQTPSHQVTQMGQEVILRCVPISNHLYFYWYRQILGQKVEFLVSFYNNEISEKSEIFDDQFSVERPDGSNFTLKIRSTKLEDSAMYFCASSPGTGGQETQYFGPGTRLLVL.

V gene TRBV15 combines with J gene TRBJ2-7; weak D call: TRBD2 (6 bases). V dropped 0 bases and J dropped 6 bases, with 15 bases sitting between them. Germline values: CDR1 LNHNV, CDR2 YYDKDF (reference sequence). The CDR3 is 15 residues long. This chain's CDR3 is CATSRDRRGPTEQYF. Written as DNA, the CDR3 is TGTGCCACCAGCAGAGATCGGAGGGGTCCTACCGAGCAGTACTTC.

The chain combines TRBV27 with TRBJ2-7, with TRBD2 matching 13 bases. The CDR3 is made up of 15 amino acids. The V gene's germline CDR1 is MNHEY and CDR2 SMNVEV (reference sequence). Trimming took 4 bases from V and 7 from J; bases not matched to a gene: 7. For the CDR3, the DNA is TGTGCCAGCAGTTCCACTAGCGGGGGGGCTTGGGAGCAGTACTTC. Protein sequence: CASSSTSGGAWEQYF.

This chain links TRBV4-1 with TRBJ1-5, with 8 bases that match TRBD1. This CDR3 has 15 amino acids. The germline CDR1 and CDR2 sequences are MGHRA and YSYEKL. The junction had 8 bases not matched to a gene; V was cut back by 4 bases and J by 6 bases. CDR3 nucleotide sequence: TGCGCCAGCAGCCTAGCACTAGGGACAGGTCAGCCCCAGCATTTT. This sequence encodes CASSLALGTGQPQHF.

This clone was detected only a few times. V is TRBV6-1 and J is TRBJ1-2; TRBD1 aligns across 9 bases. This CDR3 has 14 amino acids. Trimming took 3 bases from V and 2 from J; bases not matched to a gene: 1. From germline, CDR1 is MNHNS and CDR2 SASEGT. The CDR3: CASSETGGNYGYTF. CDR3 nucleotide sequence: TGTGCCAGCAGTGAGACAGGGGGGAACTATGGCTACACCTTC.

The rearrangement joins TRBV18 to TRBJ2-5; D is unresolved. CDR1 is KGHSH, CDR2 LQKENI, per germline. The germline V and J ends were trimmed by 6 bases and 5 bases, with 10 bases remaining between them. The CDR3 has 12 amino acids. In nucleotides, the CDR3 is TGTGCCAGCTCGCCGAGTCGGGAGACCCAGTACTTC. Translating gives CASSPSRETQYF. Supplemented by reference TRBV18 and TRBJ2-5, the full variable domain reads NAGVMQNPRHLVRRRGQEARLRCSPMKGHSHVYWYRQLPEEGLKFMVYLQKENIIDESGMPKERFSAEFPKEGPSILRIQQVVRGDSAAYFCASSPSRETQYFGPGTRLLVL.

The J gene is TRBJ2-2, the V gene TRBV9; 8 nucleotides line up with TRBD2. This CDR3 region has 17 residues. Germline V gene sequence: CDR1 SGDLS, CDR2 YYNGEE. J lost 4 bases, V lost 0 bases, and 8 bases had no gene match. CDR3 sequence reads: CASSVVSGSVATGELFF. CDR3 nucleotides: TGTGCCAGCAGCGTAGTAAGCGGGAGCGTTGCCACCGGGGAGCTGTTTTTT.

This CDR3 reads CASSAYRGGYEQYF. The CDR3 DNA reads TGTGCCAGCAGTGCTTATCGGGGGGGCTACGAGCAGTACTTC. This chain links TRBV2 with TRBJ2-7, with TRBD2 matching over 8 bases. Germline lookup yields CDR1 SNHLY and CDR2 FYNNEI. V shed 4 bases, J shed 3 bases, and the junction held 5 bases outside the gene matches. The CDR3 covers 14 residues. Together with reference TRBV2 and TRBJ2-7, the CDR3 gives the full variable domain: EPEVTQTPSHQVTQMGQEVILRCVPISNHLYFYWYRQILGQKVEFLVSFYNNEISEKSEIFDDQFSVERPDGSNFTLKIRSTKLEDSAMYFCASSAYRGGYEQYFGPGTRLTVT.

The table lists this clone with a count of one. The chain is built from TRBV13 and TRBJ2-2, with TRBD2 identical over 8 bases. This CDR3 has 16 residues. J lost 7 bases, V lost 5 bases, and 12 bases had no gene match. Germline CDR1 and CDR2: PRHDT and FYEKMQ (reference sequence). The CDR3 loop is CASSPRSSGSVGELFF. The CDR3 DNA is TGTGCCAGCAGCCCCCGGTCGAGCGGGAGCGTCGGGGAGCTGTTTTTT.

The CDR3 nucleotides read TGTGCCAGCAGCACCCTAGCGGGGGATTACAATGAGCAGTTCTTC. Its translation is CASSTLAGDYNEQFF. V is TRBV6-1 and J is TRBJ2-1; 10 bases map to TRBD2. Germline CDR1 reads MNHNS; CDR2 reads SASEGT. This CDR3 comprises 15 residues. With 6 bases clipped from V and 4 bases from J, the junction kept 6 bases outside the gene matches.

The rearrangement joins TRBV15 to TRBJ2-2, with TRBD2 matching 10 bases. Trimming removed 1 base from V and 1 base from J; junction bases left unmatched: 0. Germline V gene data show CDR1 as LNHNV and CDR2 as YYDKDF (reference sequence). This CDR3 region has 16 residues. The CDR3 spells CATSRVAGGNTGELFF. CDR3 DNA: TGTGCCACCAGCAGAGTAGCGGGAGGGAACACCGGGGAGCTGTTTTTT.

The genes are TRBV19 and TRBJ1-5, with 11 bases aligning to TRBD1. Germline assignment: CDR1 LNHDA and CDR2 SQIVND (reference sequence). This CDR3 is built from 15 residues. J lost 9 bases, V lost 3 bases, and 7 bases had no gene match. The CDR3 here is CASSILGQGAWPQHF. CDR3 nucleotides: TGTGCCAGTAGTATTTTAGGACAGGGGGCATGGCCCCAGCATTTT.

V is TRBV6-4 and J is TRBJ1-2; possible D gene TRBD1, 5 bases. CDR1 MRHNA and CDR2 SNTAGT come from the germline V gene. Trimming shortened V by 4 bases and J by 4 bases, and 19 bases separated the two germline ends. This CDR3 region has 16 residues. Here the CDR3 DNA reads TGTGCCAGCAGTGGCATCATCTTAGGGGAGGCCTATGGCTACACCTTC. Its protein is CASSGIILGEAYGYTF.

CDR3 coding DNA: TGTGCCAGCAGCGCCCTGACTACAGGGTACCAAGAGACCCAGTACTTC. Amino acids: CASSALTTGYQETQYF. The chain has TRBV9 and TRBJ2-5; tentative D call: TRBD1 (6 bases). The CDR3 consists of 16 residues. The V gene lost 3 bases and the J gene lost 0 bases, with 15 bases spanning the gap. Germline-derived CDR1 and CDR2 are SGDLS and YYNGEE.

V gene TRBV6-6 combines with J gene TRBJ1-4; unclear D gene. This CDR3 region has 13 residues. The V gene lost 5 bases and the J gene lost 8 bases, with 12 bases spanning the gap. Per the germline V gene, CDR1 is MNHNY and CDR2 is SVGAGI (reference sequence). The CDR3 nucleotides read TGTGCCAGCAGTCACCTACTCTTAGAAAAACTGTTTTTT. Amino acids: CASSHLLLEKLFF.

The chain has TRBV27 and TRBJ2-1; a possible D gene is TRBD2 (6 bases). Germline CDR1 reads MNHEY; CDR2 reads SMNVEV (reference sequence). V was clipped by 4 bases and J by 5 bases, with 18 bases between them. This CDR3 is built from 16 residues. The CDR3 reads CASSSVGGGNHNEQFF. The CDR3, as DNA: TGTGCCAGCAGTTCGGTTGGGGGAGGTAACCACAATGAGCAGTTCTTC.

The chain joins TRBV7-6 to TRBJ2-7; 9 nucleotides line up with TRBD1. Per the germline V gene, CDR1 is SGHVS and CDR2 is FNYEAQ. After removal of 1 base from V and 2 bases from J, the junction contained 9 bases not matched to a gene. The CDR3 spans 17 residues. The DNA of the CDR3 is TGTGCCAGCAGCTTAGAGCCGGGACAGGGTACCACCTACGAGCAGTACTTC. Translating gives CASSLEPGQGTTYEQYF.

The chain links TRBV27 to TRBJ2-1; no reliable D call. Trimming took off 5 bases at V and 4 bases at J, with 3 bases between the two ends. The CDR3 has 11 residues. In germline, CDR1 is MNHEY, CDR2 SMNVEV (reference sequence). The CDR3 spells CASSTYNEQFF. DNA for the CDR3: TGTGCCAGCAGTACATACAATGAGCAGTTCTTC.

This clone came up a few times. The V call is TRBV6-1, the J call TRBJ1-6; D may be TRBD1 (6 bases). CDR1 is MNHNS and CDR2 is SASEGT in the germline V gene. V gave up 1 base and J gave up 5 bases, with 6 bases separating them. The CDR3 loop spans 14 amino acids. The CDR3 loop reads CASSEGTDNSPLHF. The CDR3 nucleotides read TGTGCCAGCAGTGAAGGGACAGATAATTCACCCCTCCACTTT.

CDR3 bases: TGCGCCAGCAGCCGAAGGGGGGGAGACACCGGGGAGCTGTTTTTT. Its protein product is CASSRRGGDTGELFF. The J gene is TRBJ2-2, the V gene TRBV5-1; a possible D gene is TRBD2 (7 bases). V lost 4 bases to trimming and J lost 3 bases, with 13 bases between them. CDR3 length: 15 residues. CDR1 SGHRS and CDR2 YFSETQ come from the germline V gene.

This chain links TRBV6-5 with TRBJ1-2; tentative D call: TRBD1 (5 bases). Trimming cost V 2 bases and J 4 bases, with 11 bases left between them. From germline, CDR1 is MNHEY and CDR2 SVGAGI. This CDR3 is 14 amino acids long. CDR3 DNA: TGTGCCAGCAGTTACCTTGGTCAGGGCTATGGCTACACCTTC. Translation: CASSYLGQGYGYTF.

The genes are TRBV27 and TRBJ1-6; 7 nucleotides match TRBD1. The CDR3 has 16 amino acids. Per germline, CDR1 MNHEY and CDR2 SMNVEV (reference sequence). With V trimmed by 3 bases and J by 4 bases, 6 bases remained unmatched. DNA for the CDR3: TGTGCCAGCAGTTTCCGGGACAGAGTTTATAATTCACCCCTCCACTTT. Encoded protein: CASSFRDRVYNSPLHF.

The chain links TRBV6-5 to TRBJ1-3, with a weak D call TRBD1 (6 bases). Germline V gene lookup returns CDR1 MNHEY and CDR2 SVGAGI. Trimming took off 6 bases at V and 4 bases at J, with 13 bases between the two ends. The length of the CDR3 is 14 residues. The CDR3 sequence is CASRTDRRGNTIYF. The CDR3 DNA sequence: TGTGCCAGCAGAACCGACAGGAGGGGAAACACCATATATTTT.

CDR3 region: CASSSPGGLGGNTGELFF. The CDR3 bases are TGTGCCAGCAGCTCCCCTGGAGGTTTGGGCGGGAACACCGGGGAGCTGTTTTTT. The chain couples TRBV7-3 to TRBJ2-2; tentatively, D is TRBD2 (5 bases). Germline V CDR1 and CDR2: SGHTA, FQGTGA. Trimming pared 4 bases from V and 1 base from J, leaving 19 bases between. This CDR3 is built from 18 residues. Complete variable domain (other parts from reference TRBV7-3 and TRBJ2-2): GAGVSQTPSNKVTEKGKYVELRCDPISGHTALYWYRQSLGQGPEFLIYFQGTGAADDSGLPNDRFFAVRPEGSVSTLKIQRTERGDSAVYLCASSSPGGLGGNTGELFFGEGSRLTVL.

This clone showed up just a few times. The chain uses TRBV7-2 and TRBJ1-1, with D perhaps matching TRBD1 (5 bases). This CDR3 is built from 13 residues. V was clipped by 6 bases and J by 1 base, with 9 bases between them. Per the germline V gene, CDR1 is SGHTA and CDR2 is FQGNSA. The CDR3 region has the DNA TGTGCCAGCAGTAGGACACAGAACACTGAAGCTTTCTTT. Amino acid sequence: CASSRTQNTEAFF.